The next 25 T cell receptor beta chains were all read from a single sample in a study of human T cells and chemical hapten exposure. TCRdb analysed the RACE reads with MiXCR anew, one entry per CDR3 protein. This table holds tens of thousands of distinct CDR3 sequences, approximately 11% found once. Indicated time point: patch test 2, 6 weeks after DPC sensitization. This sample's treatment: therapeutic diphenylcyclopropenone sensitization with weekly scalp DPC. Material: whole blood, obtained in connection with sensitization to the hapten diphenylcyclopropenone (DPC). The source is a man aged 40-49 years with alopecia areata. Some clones in this sample may be carry-over from other donors' samples.

V usage is TRBV29-1 and J usage is TRBJ2-1; D gene uncertain. CDR3 length: 13 residues. Per germline, CDR1 SQVTM and CDR2 ANQGSEA. The V and J ends lost 2 bases and 7 bases respectively, with 12 bases between them. The CDR3 bases are TGCAGCGTTGAATCAGCTACGCGGAATGAGCAGTTCTTC. It translates to CSVESATRNEQFF.

The chain uses TRBV27 and TRBJ1-1; D gene uncertain. Trimming stripped 6 bases from V and 5 bases from J, with 13 bases between. This CDR3 is 13 amino acids long. Germline lookup yields CDR1 MNHEY and CDR2 SMNVEV (reference sequence). This CDR3 reads CASSRRFWTEAFF. The CDR3 nucleotides read TGTGCCAGCAGCCGCAGGTTTTGGACTGAAGCTTTCTTT.

The chain links TRBV6-2 or TRBV6-3 to TRBJ2-6, with D possibly matching TRBD2 (6 bases). The CDR3 consists of 14 residues. Trimming left V 6 bases short and J 2 bases short, with 8 bases between. Germline CDR1 reads MNHEY; CDR2 reads SVGEGT. CDR3 in DNA: TGTGCCAGCAGGACTAGACCTGGGGCCAACGTCCTGACTTTC. As protein: CASRTRPGANVLTF.

This clonotype was counted between two and nine times. The rearrangement uses TRBV11-1 and TRBJ2-6; no firm D call. This CDR3 comprises 15 residues. Per germline, CDR1 SGHAT and CDR2 FQDESV (reference sequence). V was clipped by 5 bases and J by 4 bases, with 12 bases between them. CDR3 DNA sequence: TGTGCCAGCAGCACGGAAATTAAGGGGGCCAACGTCCTGACTTTC. The encoded protein is CASSTEIKGANVLTF. Combining the CDR3 with reference TRBV11-1 and TRBJ2-6 gives the whole variable domain EAEVAQSPRYKITEKSQAVAFWCDPISGHATLYWYRQILGQGPELLVQFQDESVVDDSQLPKDRFSAERLKGVDSTLKIQPAELGDSAMYLCASSTEIKGANVLTFGAGSRLTVL.

The sample holds many counts of this clonotype. V and J are TRBV24-1 and TRBJ2-1; 7 bases are a match to TRBD1. Germline V CDR1 and CDR2: KGHDR, SFDVKD. V lost 6 bases, J lost 7 bases, and 17 bases stayed unmatched. This CDR3 has 17 residues. CDR3 residues: CATSRTGLQATGNEQFF. CDR3 DNA: TGTGCCACCAGTAGGACAGGCCTACAAGCTACAGGGAATGAGCAGTTCTTC.

In this sample, this clonotype turned up many times. The J gene is TRBJ1-5, the V gene TRBV7-9; D possibly corresponds to TRBD1 (6 bases). This CDR3 has 15 residues. From germline, CDR1 is SEHNR and CDR2 FQNEAQ (reference sequence). V was cut by 3 bases and J by 10 bases, with 19 bases left in between. The DNA of the CDR3 is TGTGCCAGCAGCTTCGGGAGGGCAGGGGCAGATCCCCAGCATTTT. Encoded protein: CASSFGRAGADPQHF. The full variable domain, with the rest looked up from reference TRBV7-9 and TRBJ1-5, is DTGVSQNPRHKITKRGQNVTFRCDPISEHNRLYWYRQTLGQGPEFLTYFQNEAQLEKSRLLSDRFSAERPKGSFSTLEIQRTEQGDSAMYLCASSFGRAGADPQHFGDGTRLSIL.

The genes are TRBV5-4 and TRBJ1-2; D is uncertain. Germline CDR1 SGHNT, CDR2 YYREEE (reference sequence). V lost 5 bases and J lost 4, with 12 bases in between. The CDR3 totals 13 residues. The CDR3 region is CASSSNGFYGYTF. The CDR3 coding sequence is TGTGCCAGCAGTTCGAACGGGTTCTATGGCTACACCTTC.

This clonotype was counted between two and nine times. V is TRBV2 and J is TRBJ2-5; 7 bases fit TRBD2. The CDR3 length is 16 residues. J lost 2 bases, V lost 3 bases, and 9 bases had no gene match. Germline V gives CDR1 SNHLY, CDR2 FYNNEI. CDR3 loop: CASSEAGTTLQETQYF. In DNA, the CDR3 is TGTGCCAGCAGTGAGGCCGGGACTACCCTACAAGAGACCCAGTACTTC.

The chain links TRBV6-1 to TRBJ2-7, with D possibly TRBD1 on 6 matching bases. This CDR3 is built from 15 residues. V was shortened by 4 bases and J by 5 bases, with 18 bases between the two germline ends. In germline, CDR1 is MNHNS, CDR2 SASEGT. The CDR3 DNA sequence: TGTGCCAGCAGTGTCCTTTGGTTACAGGGCCACGAGCAGTACGTC. This gives the protein CASSVLWLQGHEQYV.

The rearrangement joins TRBV6-2 or TRBV6-3 to TRBJ2-3; weak D call: TRBD2 (6 bases). With 6 bases removed from V and 6 bases from J, the gap between germline ends came to 13 bases. The CDR3 has 13 residues. Germline V gene lookup returns CDR1 MNHEY and CDR2 SVGEGT. The CDR3: CASSSTSLDTQYF. For the CDR3, the DNA is TGTGCCAGCAGCTCTACTAGCTTGGATACGCAGTATTTT.

This clonotype occurred a few times. The gene calls are TRBV28 and TRBJ2-7; D possibly uses TRBD1 or TRBD2 (5 bases each). This CDR3 region has 13 residues. Per germline, CDR1 MDHEN and CDR2 SYDVKM. V was shortened by 7 bases and J by 5 bases, with 15 bases between the two germline ends. The CDR3 here is CASIRAGTDEQYV. In DNA, the CDR3 is TGTGCCAGCATCAGGGCAGGGACGGACGAGCAGTACGTC.

This clonotype was counted between two and nine times. The chain employs TRBV6-2 or TRBV6-3 and TRBJ1-1; no definite D call. Germline loops: CDR1 MNHEY, CDR2 SVGEGT. CDR3 length equals 13 residues. The germline V and J ends were trimmed by 0 bases and 5 bases, with 7 bases remaining between them. CDR3 nucleotides: TGTGCCAGCAGTTACTCAAAGTGGACTGAAGCTTTCTTT. Its protein is CASSYSKWTEAFF.

This clonotype was seen a handful of times. The chain uses TRBV9 and TRBJ1-5; unclear D gene. The CDR3 is made up of 15 amino acids. Germline V gives CDR1 SGDLS, CDR2 YYNGEE. V was trimmed by 0 bases and J by 6 bases, leaving 13 bases between them. The CDR3 is CASSVDGSAVQPQHF. The CDR3 DNA reads as TGTGCCAGCAGCGTAGACGGTTCGGCAGTTCAGCCCCAGCATTTT. Together with reference TRBV9 and TRBJ1-5, the CDR3 gives the full variable domain: DSGVTQTPKHLITATGQRVTLRCSPRSGDLSVYWYQQSLDQGLQFLIQYYNGEERAKGNILERFSAQQFPDLHSELNLSSLELGDSALYFCASSVDGSAVQPQHFGDGTRLSIL.

This clonotype has at least ten counts. The CDR3 nucleotides are TGTGCCAGCAGCCCAAGCGGGAGGGCCGCAGATACGCAGTATTTT. It encodes CASSPSGRAADTQYF. The chain couples TRBV11-3 to TRBJ2-3, with TRBD2 matching over 10 bases. The CDR3 has 15 amino acids. The germline V gene encodes CDR1 SGHNT and CDR2 YENEEA. V shed 5 bases, J shed 4 bases, and the junction held 6 bases outside the gene matches.

This clonotype appeared a few times. The genes are TRBV5-1 and TRBJ1-3, with D unresolved. Deletions cut 4 bases from V and 0 bases from J, with 8 bases between. From germline, CDR1 is SGHRS and CDR2 YFSETQ. The CDR3 is 14 residues long. CDR3 DNA sequence: TGCGCCAGCAGCAATTCCCTCTCTGGAAACACCATATATTTT. It yields the protein CASSNSLSGNTIYF.

This clonotype was detected only a few times. As DNA, the CDR3 is TGTGCCAGCTCACTACGGACCGATTCCTTGTTTTTT. Its translation: CASSLRTDSLFF. The V gene is TRBV18, the J gene TRBJ1-4; D gene ambiguous. Germline CDR1 KGHSH, CDR2 LQKENI. CDR3 length: 12 amino acids. Trimming left V 4 bases short and J 15 bases short, with 15 bases between.

The CDR3 nucleotides are TGTGCCAGCTCACCACCATCGTTAGACACTGAAGCTTTCTTT. Translating gives CASSPPSLDTEAFF. This chain connects TRBV18 to TRBJ1-1; D uncertain. V dropped 0 bases and J dropped 3 bases, with 8 bases sitting between them. Looked up from germline, CDR1 is KGHSH and CDR2 is LQKENI. The CDR3 loop spans 14 amino acids.

This clonotype has only a few counts. J is TRBJ2-7 and V is TRBV6-6; 7 nucleotides agree with TRBD1. Germline CDR1 and CDR2: MNHNY and SVGAGI (reference sequence). With V trimmed by 7 bases and J by 1 base, 7 bases remained unmatched. This CDR3 is built from 14 residues. CDR3: CASTLGTVSYEQYF. CDR3 DNA sequence: TGTGCCAGCACACTTGGGACAGTTTCCTACGAGCAGTACTTC.

The chain carries TRBV27 and TRBJ1-2; TRBD1 matches at 9 bases. V lost 5 bases, J lost 5 bases, and 6 bases stayed unmatched. The length of the CDR3 is 14 residues. Germline loops: CDR1 MNHEY, CDR2 SMNVEV (reference sequence). CDR3 loop: CASSPPGQGYGYTF. The CDR3 DNA sequence: TGTGCCAGCAGTCCGCCGGGACAGGGATATGGCTACACCTTC.

This clonotype was counted between two and nine times. The chain couples TRBV25-1 to TRBJ2-3, with D perhaps matching TRBD2 (6 bases). The V and J ends lost 0 bases and 4 bases respectively, with 8 bases between them. The CDR3 contains 14 residues. The germline V gene encodes CDR1 MGHDK and CDR2 SYGVNS. The CDR3 protein is CASSEYTSPDTQYF. The CDR3 DNA reads as TGTGCCAGCAGTGAATATACTAGCCCAGATACGCAGTATTTT.

The CDR3 DNA follows: TGTGCCAGCAGTGAAAGAAACAGGGGGCGCGGTGGCTACACCTTC. It yields the protein CASSERNRGRGGYTF. J is TRBJ1-2 and V is TRBV6-1; 9 positions agree with TRBD1. Germline CDR1 is MNHNS and CDR2 is SASEGT. V gave up 2 bases and J gave up 7 bases; unmatched junction bases: 8. The CDR3 is 15 amino acids.

V usage is TRBV11-1 and J usage is TRBJ2-1; 10 bases agree with TRBD1. After removal of 1 base from V and 7 bases from J, the junction contained 4 bases not matched to a gene. This CDR3 region has 15 residues. Germline CDR1 is SGHAT and CDR2 is FQDESV (reference sequence). The CDR3 region is CASSLGQGARNEQFF. The CDR3 DNA follows: TGTGCCAGCAGCTTAGGACAGGGGGCGCGGAATGAGCAGTTCTTC.

This sequence joins TRBV24-1 and TRBJ2-3; 7 bases agree with TRBD1. J gave up 2 bases and V 0 bases, and 4 bases lay outside the gene matches. Germline-derived CDR1 and CDR2 are KGHDR and SFDVKD. This CDR3 is 16 amino acids long. Here the CDR3 reads CATSDLGDRHTDTQYF. DNA for the CDR3: TGTGCCACCAGTGATTTGGGGGACAGACACACAGATACGCAGTATTTT.

The CDR3 nucleotides read TGCGCCAGCAGCTTGGAGGGTCGAGGCGAGCAGTACTTC. The encoded protein is CASSLEGRGEQYF. The V call is TRBV5-1, the J call TRBJ2-7; no definite D call. Trimming shortened V by 0 bases and J by 6 bases, and 10 bases separated the two germline ends. This CDR3 has 13 residues. Germline loops: CDR1 SGHRS, CDR2 YFSETQ.

This clonotype was counted a single time. Being one base from a much bigger clone, this may be a read error. The CDR3 carries no conserved terminal phenylalanine or tryptophan, so it likely arises from a read error. This chain joins TRBV20-1 and TRBJ2-7; the D gene could be TRBD1 or TRBD2 (6 bases each). V was cut by 8 bases and J by 1 base, with 18 bases left in between. Germline-derived CDR1 and CDR2 are DFQATT and SNEGSKA (reference sequence). The CDR3 is made up of 14 amino acids. In DNA form, the CDR3 reads TGCAGTACGCCGGGGGCGATTTTGTCCTACGAGCAGTACTCC. This encodes CSTPGAILSYEQYS.